This TCR beta chain was captured by sequencing in a study of CXCR3-negative and CXCR3-positive naive CD8 T cells. Study at large: Cumulative TRB read yield was some 140 million, averaging about 1.5 +/- 0.3 million per library.

This CDR3 region has 14 residues. Germline CDR1 reads SEHNR; CDR2 reads FQNEAQ (reference sequence). For this clonotype: Its antigen is as yet unknown.

Study-level findings and limits: With surface CD5 comparable between naive subsets, TCR strength was estimated using properties derived from the TRB CDR3.

The authors prepared UMI-labeled TRB cDNA libraries by 5' RACE. Reanalyzing the 5' RACE reads, TCRdb keeps one entry per CDR3 protein, without DNA. The data include approximately 70,000 distinct CDR3 sequences; the top ten clones carry about 1.5%. The source of this sequence is a human donor in good health. Some clones in this sample may be carry-over from other donors' samples. Sequencing used naive CXCR3- CD8+ T cells from blood. Described subset: CD45RO-CCR7+CD27+CD95- naive CD8+ T cells lacking CXCR3 (TNR3-). The chain is built from TRBV7-9 and TRBJ2-3; TCRdb designates TRBD2, a call that cannot be tested without DNA. The CDR3 spells CASRPAGGVDTQYF.